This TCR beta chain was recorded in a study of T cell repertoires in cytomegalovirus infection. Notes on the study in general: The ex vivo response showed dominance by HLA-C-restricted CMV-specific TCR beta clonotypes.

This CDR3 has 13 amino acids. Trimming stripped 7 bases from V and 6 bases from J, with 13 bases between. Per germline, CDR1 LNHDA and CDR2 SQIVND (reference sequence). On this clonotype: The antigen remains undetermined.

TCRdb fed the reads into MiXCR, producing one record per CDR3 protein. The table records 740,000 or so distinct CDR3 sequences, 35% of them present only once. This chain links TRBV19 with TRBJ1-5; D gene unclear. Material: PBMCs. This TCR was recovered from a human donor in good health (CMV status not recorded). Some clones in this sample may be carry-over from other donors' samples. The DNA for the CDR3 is TGTGCCAGTATGAGTGGGGTTTCTCAGCCCCAGCATTTT. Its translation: CASMSGVSQPQHF.